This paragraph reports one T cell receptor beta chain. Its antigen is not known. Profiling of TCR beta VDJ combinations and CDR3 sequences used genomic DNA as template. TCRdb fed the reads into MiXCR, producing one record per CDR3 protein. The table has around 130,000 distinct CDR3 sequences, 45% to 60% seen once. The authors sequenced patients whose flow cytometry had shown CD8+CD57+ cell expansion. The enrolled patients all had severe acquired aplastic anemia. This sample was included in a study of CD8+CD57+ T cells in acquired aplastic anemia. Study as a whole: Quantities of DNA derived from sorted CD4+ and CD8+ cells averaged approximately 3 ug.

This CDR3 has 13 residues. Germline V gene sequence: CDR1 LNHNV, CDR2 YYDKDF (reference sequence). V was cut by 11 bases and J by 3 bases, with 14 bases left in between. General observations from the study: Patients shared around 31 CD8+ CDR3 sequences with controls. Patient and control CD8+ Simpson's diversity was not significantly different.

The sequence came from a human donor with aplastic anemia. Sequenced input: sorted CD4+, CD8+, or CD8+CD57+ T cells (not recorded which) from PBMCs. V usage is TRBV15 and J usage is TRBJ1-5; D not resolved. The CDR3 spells CASGVNLNQPQHF. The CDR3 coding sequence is TGTGCCTCCGGGGTAAACCTCAATCAGCCCCAGCATTTT.